The source of this T cell receptor (beta chain) is a study of blood T cell repertoires in COVID-19. For the study at large: Both acute and convalescent COVID-19 samples were obtained from the United States, Italy and Spain. Sources were T cells, B-cell-depleted T cells, or PBMCs; the material itself was cDNA or gDNA.

With V trimmed by 4 bases and J by 6 bases, 2 bases remained unmatched. The germline V gene encodes CDR1 SNHLY and CDR2 FYNNEI. The CDR3 runs 14 residues. Per the original methods: Nucleated cell number was recorded as an estimate derived from reference gene primer amplification. TCRdb's copy holds only in-frame clones and misses some; the assay was immunoSEQ multiplex PCR. The DNA gave D and trimming, while V, J and clone size come from that table. The data hold roughly 190,000 clones, with nearly 90% observed a single time. The chain combines TRBV2 with TRBJ1-3, with 11 positions matching TRBD1. Input material: peripheral blood. The sequence was obtained from a man in his 60s with active or convalescent COVID-19. CDR3 sequence (DNA): TGTGCCAGCAGTGGGGACAGGGGGGAAAACACCATATATTTT. Its protein product is CASSGDRGENTIYF.